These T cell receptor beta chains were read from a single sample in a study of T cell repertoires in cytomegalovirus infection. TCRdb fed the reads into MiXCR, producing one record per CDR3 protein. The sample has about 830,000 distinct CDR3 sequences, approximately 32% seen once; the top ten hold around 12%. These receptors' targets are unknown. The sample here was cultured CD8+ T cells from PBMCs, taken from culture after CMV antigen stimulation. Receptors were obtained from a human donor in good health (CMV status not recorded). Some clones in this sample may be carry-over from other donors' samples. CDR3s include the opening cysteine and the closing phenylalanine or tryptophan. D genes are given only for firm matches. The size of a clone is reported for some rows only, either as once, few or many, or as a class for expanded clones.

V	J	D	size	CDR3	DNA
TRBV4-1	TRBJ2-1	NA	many	CASSQDSYNEQFF	TGTGCCAGCAGCCAAGACAGCTACAATGAGCAGTTCTTC
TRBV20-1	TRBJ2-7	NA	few	CSASGRSYEQYF	TGCAGTGCTAGTGGTCGCTCCTACGAGCAGTACTTC
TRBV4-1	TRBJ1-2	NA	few	CASSQGVRAAYGYTF	TGCGCCAGCAGCCAAGGCGTTCGGGCAGCCTATGGCTACACCTTC
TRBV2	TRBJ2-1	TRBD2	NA	CASREGLAGGNNEQFF	TGTGCCAGCAGGGAGGGACTAGCGGGGGGAAACAATGAGCAGTTCTTC
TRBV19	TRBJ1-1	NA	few	CASSISVGTEAFF	TGTGCCAGTAGTATAAGTGTCGGCACTGAAGCTTTCTTT
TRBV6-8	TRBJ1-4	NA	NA	CASSYLHRVHEKLFF	TGTGCCAGCAGTTACCTCCACAGGGTCCATGAAAAACTGTTTTTT
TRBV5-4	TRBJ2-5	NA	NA	CARSSVGFWTQETQYF	TGTGCCAGAAGCTCCGTCGGATTCTGGACCCAAGAGACCCAGTACTTC
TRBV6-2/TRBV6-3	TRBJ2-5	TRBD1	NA	CASSYRDRGGLETQYF	TGTGCCAGCAGTTACAGGGACAGGGGAGGCCTGGAGACCCAGTACTTC
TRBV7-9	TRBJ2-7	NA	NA	CASSLGGVGSSEQYF	TGTGCCAGCAGCTTAGGGGGTGTTGGGTCCAGCGAGCAGTACTTC
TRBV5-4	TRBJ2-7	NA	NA	CASSVRGQTYEQYF	TGTGCCAGCAGCGTACGGGGCCAGACCTACGAGCAGTACTTC
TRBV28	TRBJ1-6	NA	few	CASSSDFDYSPLHF	TGTGCCAGCAGTTCGGACTTCGATTATTCACCCCTCCACTTT